A selection of T cell receptor beta chains follows, all from one sample in a study of T-cell reconstitution after alpha-beta-depleted transplantation in children. Via MiXCR, TCRdb re-called the PCR reads, giving one row per CDR3 protein. Among 200,000 to 250,000 distinct CDR3 sequences, 8.4% were seen once, and the ten largest hold roughly a third. The sample was PBMCs, mostly from graft donor cells, taken 360 days after TCRalphabeta/CD19-depleted stem cell transplant. The receptor set was obtained from a male patient aged 2-9 years who had a stem cell transplant for acute myeloid leukemia, so the T cells may come from the graft donor. CDR3s include the opening cysteine and the closing phenylalanine or tryptophan. The D gene is left open where the match is weak. Where a row states a size, it is once, few, many or the class of an expanded clone; other rows omit it.

clone_size	v_call	d_call	j_call	cdr3_aa	cdr3_nt
few	TRBV7-6	-	TRBJ1-6	CASSSDPYNSPLHF	TGTGCCAGCAGCTCCGACCCGTATAATTCACCCCTCCACTTT
-	TRBV30	TRBD1	TRBJ1-1	CAWSILWTGVIMNTEAFF	TGTGCCTGGAGTATTCTATGGACAGGGGTTATCATGAACACTGAAGCTTTCTTT
many	TRBV29-1	-	TRBJ1-3	CSAPRRSDRSGNTIYF	TGCAGCGCCCCACGACGAAGCGACCGATCTGGAAACACCATATATTTT
many	TRBV12-3/TRBV12-4	TRBD2	TRBJ2-5	CASKPGLPQETQYF	TGTGCCAGCAAGCCGGGACTACCACAAGAGACCCAGTACTTC
-	TRBV10-3	-	TRBJ2-7	CAISETAEGYAYEQYF	TGTGCCATCAGTGAAACGGCGGAGGGCTATGCCTACGAGCAGTACTTC
few	TRBV6-2/TRBV6-3	-	TRBJ2-1	CASKPSGSSYNEQFF	TGTGCCAGCAAACCGTCGGGGAGCTCCTACAATGAGCAGTTCTTC
-	TRBV10-3	-	TRBJ1-2	CAISDSVGYTF	TGTGCCATCAGTGATTCAGTAGGCTACACCTTC
few	TRBV20-1	TRBD1	TRBJ2-5	CSARDPQGAETQYF	TGCAGTGCTAGAGATCCTCAGGGGGCAGAGACCCAGTACTTC
few	TRBV7-2	TRBD2	TRBJ2-3	CASSLKRGGTDTQYF	TGTGCCAGCAGCCTAAAGCGGGGGGGGACAGATACGCAGTATTTT
many	TRBV9	-	TRBJ2-3	CASSTSGSTDTQYF	TGTGCCAGCAGCACAAGTGGGAGCACAGATACGCAGTATTTT
-	TRBV12-3/TRBV12-4	TRBD1	TRBJ2-1	CASTDRGDYNEQFF	TGTGCCAGCACCGACAGGGGTGACTACAATGAGCAGTTCTTC
-	TRBV12-5	TRBD2	TRBJ2-1	CASGQEGLAGGEQFF	TGTGCTAGTGGACAAGAGGGTCTAGCGGGGGGGGAGCAGTTCTTC
many	TRBV27	TRBD2	TRBJ2-7	CASHPRGRPGLAGGLDYEQYF	TGTGCCAGCCATCCCCGGGGACGGCCGGGACTAGCGGGAGGTCTCGACTACGAGCAGTACTTC
few	TRBV15	-	TRBJ2-5	CATSRDNRGAFQETQYF	TGTGCCACCAGCAGGGATAATCGGGGGGCCTTCCAAGAGACCCAGTACTTC
many	TRBV5-5	-	TRBJ2-1	CASSSITEQFF	TGTGCCAGCAGCTCCATCACTGAGCAGTTCTTC
many	TRBV12-3/TRBV12-4	-	TRBJ2-2	CASSRGPGTGELFF	TGTGCCAGCAGTCGAGGACCCGGCACCGGGGAGCTGTTTTTT
many	TRBV20-1	TRBD1	TRBJ1-2	CSAIDRGPNGYTF	TGCAGTGCTATCGACAGGGGGCCAAATGGCTACACCTTC
many	TRBV5-1	TRBD1	TRBJ2-5	CASSLYRGRIQETQYF	TGCGCCAGCAGCTTGTACAGGGGGCGGATACAAGAGACCCAGTACTTC
few	TRBV12-3/TRBV12-4	TRBD2	TRBJ2-7	CASSKRGVHYEQYF	TGTGCCAGCAGCAAACGGGGGGTCCACTACGAGCAGTACTTC
-	TRBV5-1	-	TRBJ1-2	CASKFEDSPNYGYTF	TGCGCCAGCAAATTCGAGGACAGTCCCAACTATGGCTACACCTTC
-	TRBV20-1	-	TRBJ2-5	CSAASRLETQYF	TGCAGTGCTGCTAGCCGCTTGGAGACCCAGTACTTC
-	TRBV6-5	-	TRBJ2-3	CASSTSDTQYF	TGTGCCAGCAGCACCTCAGATACGCAGTATTTT
many	TRBV20-1	TRBD2	TRBJ2-3	CSASGRPDTQYF	TGCAGTGCTAGCGGGAGGCCAGATACGCAGTATTTT
-	TRBV7-8	TRBD2	TRBJ2-5	CASSPTLAGGPKETQYF	TGTGCCAGCAGCCCCACTCTAGCGGGAGGGCCGAAAGAGACCCAGTACTTC
many	TRBV7-9	TRBD1	TRBJ2-1	CASSFWWERTGREQFF	TGTGCCAGCAGCTTTTGGTGGGAGAGGACAGGCAGAGAGCAGTTCTTC
-	TRBV18	TRBD1	TRBJ2-7	CASSPKSQGDEQYF	TGTGCCAGCTCACCCAAAAGTCAGGGGGACGAGCAGTACTTC
many	TRBV12-3/TRBV12-4	TRBD2	TRBJ2-2	CASSSDTGTSITGELFF	TGTGCCAGCAGCAGCGATACCGGGACTAGCATTACCGGGGAGCTGTTTTTT
many	TRBV18	-	TRBJ1-5	CASSPEVGSRTQHF	TGTGCCAGCTCACCAGAGGTGGGATCTCGGACCCAGCATTTT
-	TRBV6-1	-	TRBJ2-5	CASSRRWQETQYF	TGTGCCAGCAGTCGCCGGTGGCAAGAGACCCAGTACTTC
few	TRBV28	TRBD2	TRBJ2-7	CATSPLSSGGYEQYF	TGTGCCACCTCCCCCCTCAGTAGCGGGGGGTACGAGCAGTACTTC
few	TRBV4-3	TRBD1	TRBJ1-4	CASSQGSPGQGSILNEKLFF	TGCGCCAGCAGCCAGGGGTCGCCCGGACAGGGAAGTATATTAAATGAAAAACTGTTTTTT
-	TRBV20-1	-	TRBJ2-2	CSAPLVRTGELFF	TGCAGTGCCCCACTAGTACGCACCGGGGAGCTGTTTTTT
few	TRBV7-2	TRBD2	TRBJ2-3	CASSFGLAGGTDTQYF	TGTGCCAGCAGCTTCGGACTAGCGGGAGGAACAGATACGCAGTATTTT
-	TRBV3-1	-	TRBJ2-5	CASSQRGYQETQYF	TGTGCCAGCAGCCAACGTGGGTACCAAGAGACCCAGTACTTC
-	TRBV10-1	TRBD2	TRBJ2-1	CASSESGGSYNEQFF	TGCGCCAGCAGTGAGTCGGGAGGGTCCTACAATGAGCAGTTCTTC
few	TRBV20-1	TRBD2	TRBJ2-5	CSAQGLAGREETQYF	TGCAGTGCTCAGGGACTAGCGGGTAGGGAAGAGACCCAGTACTTC
few	TRBV14	TRBD1	TRBJ2-4	CASSQETGRLAKNIQYF	TGTGCCAGCAGCCAAGAGACAGGGCGGCTGGCCAAAAACATTCAGTACTTC
few	TRBV12-5	-	TRBJ2-3	CASVLGTDTQYF	TGTGCTAGTGTGCTGGGCACAGATACGCAGTATTTT